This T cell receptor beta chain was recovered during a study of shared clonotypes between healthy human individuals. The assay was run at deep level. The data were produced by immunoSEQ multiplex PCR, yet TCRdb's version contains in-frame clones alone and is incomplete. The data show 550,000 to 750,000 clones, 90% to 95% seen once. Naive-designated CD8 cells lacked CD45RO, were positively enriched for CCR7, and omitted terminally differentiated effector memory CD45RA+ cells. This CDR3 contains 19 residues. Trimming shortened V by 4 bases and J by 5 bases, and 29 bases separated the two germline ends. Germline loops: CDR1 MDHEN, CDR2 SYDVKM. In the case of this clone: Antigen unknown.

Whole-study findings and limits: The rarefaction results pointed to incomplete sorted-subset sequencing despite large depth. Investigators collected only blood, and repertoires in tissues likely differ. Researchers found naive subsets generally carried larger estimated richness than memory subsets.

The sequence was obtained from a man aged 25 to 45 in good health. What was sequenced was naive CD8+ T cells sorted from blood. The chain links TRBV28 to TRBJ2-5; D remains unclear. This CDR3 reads CASSSSSSTWALSGETQYF. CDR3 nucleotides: TGTGCCAGCAGTTCCTCGTCGTCAACGTGGGCATTGAGTGGGGAGACCCAGTACTTC.